These T cell receptor beta chains were read from a single sample in a study of shared clonotypes between healthy human individuals. The repertoire was sequenced with immunoSEQ multiplex PCR; TCRdb's copy has only in-frame clones and lacks some. Of 850,000 to 1,100,000 clones in the sample, approximately 77% were seen once. Material for sequencing was memory CD4+ T cells from PBMCs. These receptors were obtained from a man aged 18 to 30 in good health. Some clones in this sample may be carry-over from other donors' samples. The CDR3 runs from the conserved cysteine through the conserved F or W. The D gene is left open where the match is weak. Only part of the rows carry a size: once, few, many, or a class if the clone is expanded.

>.|.|TRBV28|TRBJ2-1
TGTGCCAGCGCCTCCCCTTCAATAGGCCACAATGAGCAGTTCTTC
CASASPSIGHNEQFF
>.|.|TRBV7-8|TRBJ2-7
TGTGCCAGCAGCTTAGCTAACGGTGAGCAGTACTTC
CASSLANGEQYF
>.|TRBD2|TRBV5-1|TRBJ2-1
TGCGCCAGCAGCTTGCAGGTAGCGGGAGCCCCCAATGAGCAGTTCTTC
CASSLQVAGAPNEQFF
>.|TRBD2|TRBV5-1|TRBJ2-5
TGCGCCAGCAGTTCCACAGGCCGGGAGGAAGAGACCCAGTACTTC
CASSSTGREEETQYF
>.|.|TRBV14|TRBJ1-1
TGTGCCAGCAGCCAAGACAGGGGTTTCTGGGGCACTGAAGCTTTCTTT
CASSQDRGFWGTEAFF
>.|TRBD2|TRBV10-3|TRBJ2-3
TGTGCCACTACTAGCGGGGCCACAGATACGCAGTATTTT
CATTSGATDTQYF
>.|.|TRBV18|TRBJ1-1
TGTGCCAGCTCTGAGGGGTCGAACACTGAAGCTTTCTTT
CASSEGSNTEAFF
>.|.|TRBV18|TRBJ1-3
TGTGCCAGCTCACCCAGGGAGGATGGAAACACCATATATTTT
CASSPREDGNTIYF
>.|.|TRBV28|TRBJ2-7
TGTGCCAGCAGTTTAACAGGCTTAACCCTACAGCAGTACTTC
CASSLTGLTLQQYF
>.|TRBD1|TRBV5-6|TRBJ1-1
TGTGCCAGCAGCTTGAGGGGGCGAGGTGAAGCTTTCTTT
CASSLRGRGEAFF
>.|.|TRBV20-1|TRBJ2-5
TGCAGCCCATCCCGCGAAGAGACCCAGTACTTC
CSPSREETQYF
>.|.|TRBV9|TRBJ2-6
TGTGCCAGCAGCCCAGCAGGGGCTGGGGCCAACGTCCTGACTTTC
CASSPAGAGANVLTF
>once|.|TRBV18|TRBJ1-2
TGTGCCAGCTCACCACCCGGCGTAGACGTCAGCTACACCTTC
CASSPPGVDVSYTF
>.|TRBD1|TRBV28|TRBJ1-5
TGTGCCAGCAGTTTAAGGGTTTGGACAGGGGCGGTTCAGCCCCAGCATTTT
CASSLRVWTGAVQPQHF
>.|TRBD1|TRBV5-5|TRBJ1-2
TGTGCCAGCAGCTGGGGACAGGGGGCGCGTGGCTACACCTTC
CASSWGQGARGYTF
>.|.|TRBV4-1|TRBJ2-1
TGCGCCAGCAGCCAAGTCCCAGCGGAGACCTACAATGAGCAGTTCTTC
CASSQVPAETYNEQFF